This T cell receptor (beta chain) was sequenced in a study of blood T cell repertoires in COVID-19. Study information: Specimens from acute and convalescent COVID-19 originated in the United States, Italy and Spain.

This clone was seen just once. Germline V CDR1 and CDR2: SGHTA, FQGNSA. This CDR3 has 15 residues. The germline V and J ends were trimmed by 2 bases and 5 bases, with 12 bases remaining between them. TCRdb keeps only in-frame clones here, not all; method: immunoSEQ multiplex PCR. Of under 85,000 clones listed, roughly 89% are singletons. The gene calls are TRBV7-2 and TRBJ1-4; D ambiguous. Material for sequencing was peripheral blood. The TCR sequence derives from a man in his 70s with active or convalescent COVID-19. CDR3 sequence (DNA): TGTGCCAGCAGCTTACAAGGACTGCTAAATGAAAAACTGTTTTTT. Amino acid sequence: CASSLQGLLNEKLFF.